This T cell receptor (beta chain) was sequenced for a study of PD-1 blockade in classical Hodgkin lymphoma. In the study overall: Every 2 weeks, patients got 3 mg/kg intravenous nivolumab. Study-level results: Reported findings placed baseline TCR diversity lower in newly diagnosed patients (compared with healthy donors). Complete responders possessed baseline diversity comparable to newly diagnosed patients.

The method was immunoSEQ multiplex PCR; TCRdb's version includes in-frame clones alone and lacks a portion of them. The sample has 30,000 to 35,000 clones; roughly 80% are singletons. Exposure to brentuximab vedotin varied, and each patient had relapsed following autologous stem cell transplantation. Best overall response was complete response, partial response or progressive disease in these relapsed/refractory classical Hodgkin lymphoma patients. Concerning this clone itself: Its cognate antigen is unknown.

The TCR originated in a human donor with classical Hodgkin lymphoma. Material: peripheral blood mononuclear cells (PBMCs), obtained at baseline.

DNA of the CDR3: TGTGCCTGGAGGACACCTAGCACAGATACGCAGTATTTT. This encodes CAWRTPSTDTQYF. V usage is TRBV30 and J usage is TRBJ2-3; unclear D gene. The length of the CDR3 is 13 residues. Germline loops: CDR1 GTSNPN, CDR2 SVGIG (reference sequence). Trimming stripped 3 bases from V and 0 bases from J, with 7 bases between.